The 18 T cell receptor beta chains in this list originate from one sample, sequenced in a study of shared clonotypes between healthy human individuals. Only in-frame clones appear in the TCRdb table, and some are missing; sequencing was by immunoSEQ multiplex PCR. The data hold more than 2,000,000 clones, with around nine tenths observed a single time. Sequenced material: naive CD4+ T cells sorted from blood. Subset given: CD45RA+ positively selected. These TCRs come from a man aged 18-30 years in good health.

Here the CDR3 DNA reads TGTGCCAGCAGTGGGACGGTTTCTAATGAAAAACTGTTTTTT. This gives the protein CASSGTVSNEKLFF. The chain links TRBV6-1 to TRBJ1-4; D remains unclear. The CDR3 covers 14 residues. Germline V gives CDR1 MNHNS, CDR2 SASEGT. The V and J ends lost 4 bases and 3 bases respectively, with 9 bases between them.

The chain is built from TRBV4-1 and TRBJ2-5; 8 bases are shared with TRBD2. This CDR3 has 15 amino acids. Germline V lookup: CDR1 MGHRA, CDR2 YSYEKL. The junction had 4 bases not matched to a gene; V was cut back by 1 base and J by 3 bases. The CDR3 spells CASSQGTSGKETQYF. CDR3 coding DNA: TGCGCCAGCAGCCAAGGCACTAGCGGTAAAGAGACCCAGTACTTC.

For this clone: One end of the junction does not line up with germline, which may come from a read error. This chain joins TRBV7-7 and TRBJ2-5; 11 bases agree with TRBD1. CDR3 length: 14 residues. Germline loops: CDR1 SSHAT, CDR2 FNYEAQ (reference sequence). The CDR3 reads CASSQDRGQGTQYF. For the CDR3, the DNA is TGTGCTAGCAGCCAGGACAGGGGGCAGGGGACCCAGTACTTC.

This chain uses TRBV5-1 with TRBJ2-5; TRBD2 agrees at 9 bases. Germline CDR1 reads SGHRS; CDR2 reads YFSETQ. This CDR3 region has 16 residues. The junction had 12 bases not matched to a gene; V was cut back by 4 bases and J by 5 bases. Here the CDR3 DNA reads TGCGCCAGCAGCCTCTTAGCGGGGGACTCGTGGGAGACCCAGTACTTC. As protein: CASSLLAGDSWETQYF.

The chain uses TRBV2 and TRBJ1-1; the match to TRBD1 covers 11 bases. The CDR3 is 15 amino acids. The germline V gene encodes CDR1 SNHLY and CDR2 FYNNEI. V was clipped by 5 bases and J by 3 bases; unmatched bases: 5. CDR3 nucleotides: TGTGCCAGCAGTCTCGGGACAGGGGGGCACACTGAAGCTTTCTTT. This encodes CASSLGTGGHTEAFF. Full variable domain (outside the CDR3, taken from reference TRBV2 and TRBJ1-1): EPEVTQTPSHQVTQMGQEVILRCVPISNHLYFYWYRQILGQKVEFLVSFYNNEISEKSEIFDDQFSVERPDGSNFTLKIRSTKLEDSAMYFCASSLGTGGHTEAFFGQGTRLTVV.

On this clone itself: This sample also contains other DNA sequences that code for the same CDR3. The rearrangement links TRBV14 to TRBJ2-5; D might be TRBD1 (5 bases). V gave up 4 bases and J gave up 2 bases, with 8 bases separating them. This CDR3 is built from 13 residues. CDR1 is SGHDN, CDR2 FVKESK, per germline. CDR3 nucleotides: TGTGCCAGCAGCCGACAGATTCAAGAGACCCAGTACTTC. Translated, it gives CASSRQIQETQYF.

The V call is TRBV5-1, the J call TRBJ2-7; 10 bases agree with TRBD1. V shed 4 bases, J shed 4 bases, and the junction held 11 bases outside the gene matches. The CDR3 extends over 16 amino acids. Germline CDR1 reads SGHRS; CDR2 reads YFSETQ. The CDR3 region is CASSHTPDRGRYEQYF. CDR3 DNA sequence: TGCGCCAGCAGCCACACCCCGGACAGGGGGAGATACGAGCAGTACTTC.

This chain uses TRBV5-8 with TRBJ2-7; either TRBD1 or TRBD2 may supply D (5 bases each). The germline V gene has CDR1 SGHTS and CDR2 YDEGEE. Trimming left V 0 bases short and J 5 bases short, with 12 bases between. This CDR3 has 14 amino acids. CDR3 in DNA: TGTGCCAGCAGCTTGGCCGGGTGGGGACACGAGCAGTACTTC. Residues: CASSLAGWGHEQYF.

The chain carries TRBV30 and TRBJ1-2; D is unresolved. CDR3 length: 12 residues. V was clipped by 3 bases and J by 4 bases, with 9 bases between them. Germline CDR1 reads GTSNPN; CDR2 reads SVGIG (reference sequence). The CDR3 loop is CAWSGRSYGYTF. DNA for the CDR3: TGTGCCTGGAGCGGCAGGAGCTATGGCTACACCTTC.

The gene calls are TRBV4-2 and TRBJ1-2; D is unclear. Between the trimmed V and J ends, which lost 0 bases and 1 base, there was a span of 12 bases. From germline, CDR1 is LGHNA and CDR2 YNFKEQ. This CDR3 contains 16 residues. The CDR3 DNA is TGTGCCAGCAGCCAAGAAGGTGTAGGAAGTAACTATGGCTACACCTTC. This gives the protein CASSQEGVGSNYGYTF.

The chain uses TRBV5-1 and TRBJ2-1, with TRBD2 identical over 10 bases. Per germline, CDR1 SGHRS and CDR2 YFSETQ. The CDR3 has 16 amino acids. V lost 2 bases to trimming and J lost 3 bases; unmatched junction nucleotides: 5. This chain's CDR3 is CASSFPSGGNYNEQFF. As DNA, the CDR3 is TGCGCCAGCAGCTTCCCTAGCGGGGGAAACTACAATGAGCAGTTCTTC.

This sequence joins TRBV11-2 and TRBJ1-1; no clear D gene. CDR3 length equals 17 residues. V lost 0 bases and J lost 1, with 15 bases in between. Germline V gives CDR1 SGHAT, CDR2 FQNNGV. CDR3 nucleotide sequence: TGTGCCAGCAGCTTAGAACCCCGTAGGAGCGGGAACACTGAAGCTTTCTTT. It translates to CASSLEPRRSGNTEAFF.

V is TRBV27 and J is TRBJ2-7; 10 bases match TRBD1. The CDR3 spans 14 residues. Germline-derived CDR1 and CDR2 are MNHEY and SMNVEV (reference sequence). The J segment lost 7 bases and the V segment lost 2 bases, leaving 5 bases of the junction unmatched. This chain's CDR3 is CASSLIGQGVEQYF. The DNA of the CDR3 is TGTGCCAGCAGTTTAATTGGACAGGGGGTAGAGCAGTACTTC.

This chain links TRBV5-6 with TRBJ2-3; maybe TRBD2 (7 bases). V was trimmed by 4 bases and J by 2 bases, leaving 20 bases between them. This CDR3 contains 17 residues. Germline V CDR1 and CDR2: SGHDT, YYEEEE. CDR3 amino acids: CASSPLGGAGSTDTQYF. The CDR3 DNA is TGTGCCAGCAGCCCGCTGGGGGGGGCGGGCTCCACAGATACGCAGTATTTT. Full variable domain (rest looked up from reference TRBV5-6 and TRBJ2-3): DAGVTQSPTHLIKTRGQQVTLRCSPKSGHDTVSWYQQALGQGPQFIFQYYEEEERQRGNFPDRFSGHQFPNYSSELNVNALLLGDSALYLCASSPLGGAGSTDTQYFGPGTRLTVL.

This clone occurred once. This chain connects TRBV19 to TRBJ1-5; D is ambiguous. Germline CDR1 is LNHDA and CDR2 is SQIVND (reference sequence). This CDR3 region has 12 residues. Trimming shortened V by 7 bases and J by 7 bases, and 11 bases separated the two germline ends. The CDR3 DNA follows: TGTGCCAGTATGGGTACTGGCCAGCCCCAGCATTTT. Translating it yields CASMGTGQPQHF. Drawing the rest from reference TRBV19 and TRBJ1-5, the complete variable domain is DGGITQSPKYLFRKEGQNVTLSCEQNLNHDAMYWYRQDPGQGLRLIYYSQIVNDFQKGDIAEGYSVSREKKESFPLTVTSAQKNPTAFYLCASMGTGQPQHFGDGTRLSIL.

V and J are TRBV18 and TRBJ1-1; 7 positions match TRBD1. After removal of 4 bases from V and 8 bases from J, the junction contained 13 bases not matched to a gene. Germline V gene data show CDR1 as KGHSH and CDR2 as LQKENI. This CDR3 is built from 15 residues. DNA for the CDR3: TGTGCCAGCTCACAGGGACAGATTGGCCTCACGGAAGCTTTCTTT. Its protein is CASSQGQIGLTEAFF.

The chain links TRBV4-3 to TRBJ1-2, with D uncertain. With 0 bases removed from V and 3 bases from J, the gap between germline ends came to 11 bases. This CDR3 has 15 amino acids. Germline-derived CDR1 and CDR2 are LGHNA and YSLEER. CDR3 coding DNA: TGCGCCAGCAGCCAAGAGGGAGCGAGGGACTATGGCTACACCTTC. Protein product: CASSQEGARDYGYTF.

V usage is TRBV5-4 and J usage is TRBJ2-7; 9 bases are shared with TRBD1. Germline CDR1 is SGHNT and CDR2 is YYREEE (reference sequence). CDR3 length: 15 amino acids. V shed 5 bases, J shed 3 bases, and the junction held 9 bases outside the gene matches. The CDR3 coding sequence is TGTGCCAGCAGTACTGACAGGGGGGGAATCTACGAGCAGTACTTC. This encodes CASSTDRGGIYEQYF. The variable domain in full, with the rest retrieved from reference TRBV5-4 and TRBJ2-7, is ETGVTQSPTHLIKTRGQQVTLRCSSQSGHNTVSWYQQALGQGPQFIFQYYREEENGRGNFPPRFSGLQFPNYSSELNVNALELDDSALYLCASSTDRGGIYEQYFGPGTRLTVT.